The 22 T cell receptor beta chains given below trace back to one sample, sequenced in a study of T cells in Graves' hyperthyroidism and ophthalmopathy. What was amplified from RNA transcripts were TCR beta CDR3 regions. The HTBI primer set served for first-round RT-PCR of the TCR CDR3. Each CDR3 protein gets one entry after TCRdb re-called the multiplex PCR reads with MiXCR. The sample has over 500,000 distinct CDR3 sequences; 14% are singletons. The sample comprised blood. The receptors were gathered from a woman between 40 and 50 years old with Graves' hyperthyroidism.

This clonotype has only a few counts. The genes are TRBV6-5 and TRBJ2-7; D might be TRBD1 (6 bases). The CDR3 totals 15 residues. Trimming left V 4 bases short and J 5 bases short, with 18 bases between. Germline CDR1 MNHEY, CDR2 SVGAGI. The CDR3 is CASSSGGLGSHEQYF. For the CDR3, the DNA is TGTGCCAGCAGTTCTGGGGGCCTTGGTTCCCACGAGCAGTACTTC.

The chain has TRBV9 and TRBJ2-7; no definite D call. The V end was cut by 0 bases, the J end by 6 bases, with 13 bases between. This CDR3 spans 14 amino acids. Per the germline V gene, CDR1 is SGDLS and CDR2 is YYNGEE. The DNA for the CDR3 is TGTGCCAGCAGCGTAGAAGGAACCGTCGGCGAGCAGTACTTC. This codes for CASSVEGTVGEQYF.

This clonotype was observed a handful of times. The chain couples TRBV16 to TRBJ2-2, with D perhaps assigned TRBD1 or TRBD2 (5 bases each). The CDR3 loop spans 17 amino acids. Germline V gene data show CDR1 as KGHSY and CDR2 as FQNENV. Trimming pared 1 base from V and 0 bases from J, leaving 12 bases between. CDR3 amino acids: CASSQYMWDPNTGELFF. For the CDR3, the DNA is TGTGCCAGCAGCCAATATATGTGGGACCCGAACACCGGGGAGCTGTTTTTT.

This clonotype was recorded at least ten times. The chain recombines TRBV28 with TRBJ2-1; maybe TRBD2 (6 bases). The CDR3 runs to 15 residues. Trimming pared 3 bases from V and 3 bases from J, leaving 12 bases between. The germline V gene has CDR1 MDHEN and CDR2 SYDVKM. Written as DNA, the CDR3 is TGTGCCAGCAGTTTCGGGACTCCGAGCTACAATGAGCAGTTCTTC. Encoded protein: CASSFGTPSYNEQFF.

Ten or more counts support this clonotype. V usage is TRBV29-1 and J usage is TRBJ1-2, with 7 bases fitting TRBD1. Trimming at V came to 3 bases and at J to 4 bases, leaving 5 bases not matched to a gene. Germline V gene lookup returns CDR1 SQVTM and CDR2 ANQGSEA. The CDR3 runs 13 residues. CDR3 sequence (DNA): TGCAGCGTTGAGACAGGGAGTGGCTATGGCTACACCTTC. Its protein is CSVETGSGYGYTF.

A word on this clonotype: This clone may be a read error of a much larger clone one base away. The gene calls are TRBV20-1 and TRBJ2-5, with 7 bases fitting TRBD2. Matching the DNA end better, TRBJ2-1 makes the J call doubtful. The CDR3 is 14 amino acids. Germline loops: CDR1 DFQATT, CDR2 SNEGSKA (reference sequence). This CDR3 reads CSARGLADQETQFF. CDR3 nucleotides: TGCAGTGCTAGAGGCCTAGCGGACCAAGAGACCCAGTTCTTC.

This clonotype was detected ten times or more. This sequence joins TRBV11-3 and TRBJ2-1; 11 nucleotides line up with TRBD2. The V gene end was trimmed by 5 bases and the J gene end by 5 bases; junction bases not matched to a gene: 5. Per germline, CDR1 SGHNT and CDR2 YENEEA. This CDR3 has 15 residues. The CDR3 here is CASSPIAGGNNEQFF. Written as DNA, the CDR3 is TGTGCCAGCAGCCCGATAGCGGGAGGGAACAATGAGCAGTTCTTC.

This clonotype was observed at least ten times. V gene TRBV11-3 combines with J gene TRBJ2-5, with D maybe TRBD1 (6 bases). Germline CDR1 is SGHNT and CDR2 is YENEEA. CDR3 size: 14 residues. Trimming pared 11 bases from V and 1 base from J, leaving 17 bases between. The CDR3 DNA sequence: TGTGCCTCAACCGGCAGGGGTTTCCAAGAGACCCAGTACTTC. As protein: CASTGRGFQETQYF.

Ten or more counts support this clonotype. CDR3 coding DNA: TGTGCCAGCAGCCGGGACAGGACTCAGCCCCAGCATTTT. It is translated as CASSRDRTQPQHF. This rearrangement joins TRBV6-1 to TRBJ1-5; the match to TRBD1 covers 8 bases. The V gene's germline CDR1 is MNHNS and CDR2 SASEGT. This CDR3 contains 13 residues. V shed 6 bases, J shed 6 bases, and the junction held 4 bases outside the gene matches.

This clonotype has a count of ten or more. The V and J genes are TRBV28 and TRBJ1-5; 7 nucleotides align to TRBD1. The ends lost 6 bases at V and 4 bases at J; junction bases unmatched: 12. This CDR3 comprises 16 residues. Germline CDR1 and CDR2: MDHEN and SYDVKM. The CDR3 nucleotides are TGTGCCAGCAGAATAGGGGCACAGGGGTCGAATCAGCCCCAGCATTTT. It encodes CASRIGAQGSNQPQHF. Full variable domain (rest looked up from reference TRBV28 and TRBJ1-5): DVKVTQSSRYLVKRTGEKVFLECVQDMDHENMFWYRQDPGLGLRLIYFSYDVKMKEKGDIPEGYSVSREKKERFSLILESASTNQTSMYLCASRIGAQGSNQPQHFGDGTRLSIL.

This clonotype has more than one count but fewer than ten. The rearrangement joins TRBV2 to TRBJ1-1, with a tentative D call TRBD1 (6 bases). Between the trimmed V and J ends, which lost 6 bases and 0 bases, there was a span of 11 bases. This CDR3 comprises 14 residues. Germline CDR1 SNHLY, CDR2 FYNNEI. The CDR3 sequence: CASRGGSVNTEAFF. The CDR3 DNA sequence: TGTGCCAGCAGGGGGGGCAGCGTGAACACTGAAGCTTTCTTT.

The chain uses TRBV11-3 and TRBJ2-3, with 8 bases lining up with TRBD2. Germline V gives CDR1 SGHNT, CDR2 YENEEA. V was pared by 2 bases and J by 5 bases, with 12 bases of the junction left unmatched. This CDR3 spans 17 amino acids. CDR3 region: CASSLQSRGLAEDTQYF. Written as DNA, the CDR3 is TGTGCCAGCAGCTTACAGAGTCGCGGACTAGCCGAAGATACGCAGTATTTT. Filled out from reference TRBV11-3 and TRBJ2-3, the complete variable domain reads EAGVVQSPRYKIIEKKQPVAFWCNPISGHNTLYWYLQNLGQGPELLIRYENEEAVDDSQLPKDRFSAERLKGVDSTLKIQPAELGDSAVYLCASSLQSRGLAEDTQYFGPGTRLTVL.

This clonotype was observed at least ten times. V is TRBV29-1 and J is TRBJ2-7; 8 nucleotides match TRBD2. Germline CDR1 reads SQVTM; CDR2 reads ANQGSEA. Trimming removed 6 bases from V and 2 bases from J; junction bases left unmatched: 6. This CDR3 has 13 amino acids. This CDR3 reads CSVKREQTYEQYF. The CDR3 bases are TGCAGCGTCAAGCGGGAGCAAACCTACGAGCAGTACTTC.

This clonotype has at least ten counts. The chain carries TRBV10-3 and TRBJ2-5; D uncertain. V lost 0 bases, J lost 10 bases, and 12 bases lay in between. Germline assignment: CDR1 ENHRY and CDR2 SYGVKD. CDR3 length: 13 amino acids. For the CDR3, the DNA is TGTGCCATCAGTGAGTCGGTGAATGCGGACCAGTACTTC. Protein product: CAISESVNADQYF.

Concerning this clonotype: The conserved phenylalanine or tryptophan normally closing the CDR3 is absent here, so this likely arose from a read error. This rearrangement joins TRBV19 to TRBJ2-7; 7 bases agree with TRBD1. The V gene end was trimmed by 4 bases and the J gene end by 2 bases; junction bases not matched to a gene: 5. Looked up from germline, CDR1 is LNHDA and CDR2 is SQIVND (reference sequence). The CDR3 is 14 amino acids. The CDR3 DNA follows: TGTGCCAGTAGTAGACTCGACAGGGCCTACGAGCAGTACCTC. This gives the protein CASSRLDRAYEQYL.

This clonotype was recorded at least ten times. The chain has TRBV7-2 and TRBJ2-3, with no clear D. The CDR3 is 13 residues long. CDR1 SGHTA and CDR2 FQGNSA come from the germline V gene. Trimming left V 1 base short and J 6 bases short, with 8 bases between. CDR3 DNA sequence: TGTGCCAGCAGCTTAGAGATGGTGGATACGCAGTATTTT. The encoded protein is CASSLEMVDTQYF.

In DNA, the CDR3 is TGCGCCAGCAGGCTGAGAGATGAAAAACTGTTTTTT. Translation: CASRLRDEKLFF. This sequence joins TRBV4-1 and TRBJ1-4; D gene uncertain. The germline gives CDR1 MGHRA, CDR2 YSYEKL. Trimming took off 6 bases at V and 6 bases at J, with 8 bases between the two ends. The CDR3 spans 12 residues.

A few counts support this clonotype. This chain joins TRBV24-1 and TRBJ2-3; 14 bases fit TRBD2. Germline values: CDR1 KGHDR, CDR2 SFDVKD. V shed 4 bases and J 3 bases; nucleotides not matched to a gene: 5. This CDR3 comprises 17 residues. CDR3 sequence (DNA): TGTGCCACCAGTGAACCCGGGACTAGCGGGAGAACAGATACGCAGTATTTT. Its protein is CATSEPGTSGRTDTQYF.

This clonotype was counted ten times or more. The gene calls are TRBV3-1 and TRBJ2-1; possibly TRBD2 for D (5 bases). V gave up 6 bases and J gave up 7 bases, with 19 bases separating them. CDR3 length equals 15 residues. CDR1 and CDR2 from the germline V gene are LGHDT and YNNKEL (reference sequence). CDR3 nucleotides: TGTGCCAGCAGACCCGAGCCCAATCCGGGGAATGAGCAGTTCTTC. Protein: CASRPEPNPGNEQFF.

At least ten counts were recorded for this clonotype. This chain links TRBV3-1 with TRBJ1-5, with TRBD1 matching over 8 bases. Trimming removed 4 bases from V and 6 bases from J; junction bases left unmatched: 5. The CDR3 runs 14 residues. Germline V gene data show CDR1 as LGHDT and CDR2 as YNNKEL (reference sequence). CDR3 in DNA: TGTGCCAGCAGCCGAGGACAGGGATCTCAGCCCCAGCATTTT. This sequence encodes CASSRGQGSQPQHF.

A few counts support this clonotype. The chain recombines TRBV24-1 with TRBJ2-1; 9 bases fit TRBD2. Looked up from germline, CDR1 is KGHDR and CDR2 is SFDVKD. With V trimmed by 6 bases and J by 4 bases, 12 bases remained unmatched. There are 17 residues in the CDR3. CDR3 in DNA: TGTGCCACCAGTCCCGCCTCTAGCGGGATTTTATACAATGAGCAGTTCTTC. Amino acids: CATSPASSGILYNEQFF.

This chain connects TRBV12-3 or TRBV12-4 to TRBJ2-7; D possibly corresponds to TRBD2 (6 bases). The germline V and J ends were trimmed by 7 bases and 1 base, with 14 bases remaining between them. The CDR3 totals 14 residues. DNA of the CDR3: TGTGCCAGCAATACCGGGGGACTTTCCTACGAGCAGTACTTC. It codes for CASNTGGLSYEQYF.